The next 8 T cell receptor beta chains were all read from a single sample in a study of cytomegalovirus exposure and HLA in healthy donors (dated by TCRdb to the late 2010s). Libraries were built with the immunoSEQ multiplex PCR assay. Not all clones reach the TCRdb copy of this immuneACCESS table, which keeps in-frame sequences only. Checked studies attribute under half of the gap to unresolved V genes and leave the rest unexplained. The sample profile shows more than 90,000 clones; 88% of them were found once. About 1.7% of the sample rests with the top ten. The material sequenced was PBMCs. These receptors were obtained from a man aged 18 to 30 in good health and CMV-seronegative.

The V and J genes are TRBV5-4 and TRBJ2-7; 7 nucleotides align to TRBD1. Germline CDR1 reads SGHNT; CDR2 reads YYREEE (reference sequence). The CDR3 is 13 amino acids. With V trimmed by 2 bases and J by 5 bases, 4 bases remained unmatched. In DNA form, the CDR3 reads TGTGCCAGCAGCTTAGACAGGGCCCACGAGCAGTACTTC. Its translation is CASSLDRAHEQYF.

The J gene is TRBJ2-5, the V gene TRBV5-6; a weak D match, TRBD1 (5 bases). The V and J ends lost 1 base and 2 bases respectively, with 12 bases between them. The CDR3 is 15 residues long. The germline V gene has CDR1 SGHDT and CDR2 YYEEEE. The CDR3 reads CASSLPTGPQETQYF. The CDR3 DNA reads TGTGCCAGCAGCTTGCCAACAGGCCCGCAAGAGACCCAGTACTTC.

This sequence joins TRBV27 and TRBJ2-3, with TRBD2 identical over 12 bases. V lost 3 bases to trimming and J lost 6 bases; unmatched junction nucleotides: 1. The CDR3 extends over 14 amino acids. Germline assignment: CDR1 MNHEY and CDR2 SMNVEV (reference sequence). The DNA of the CDR3 is TGTGCCAGCAGTTTTGGACTAGCGGGGGATACGCAGTATTTT. Translated, it gives CASSFGLAGDTQYF.

This chain uses TRBV5-1 with TRBJ1-1; no firm D call. Trimming shortened V by 6 bases and J by 10 bases, and 13 bases separated the two germline ends. The CDR3 is 11 amino acids. From germline, CDR1 is SGHRS and CDR2 YFSETQ. The CDR3 DNA reads as TGCGCCAGCACCACTGAGGGTGCAGCTTTCTTT. Its translation: CASTTEGAAFF.

The CDR3 nucleotides read TGCGCCAGCAGCCAGAATCAGGGGGCTCGAAATTCACCCCTCCACTTT. It specifies CASSQNQGARNSPLHF. The rearrangement uses TRBV4-3 and TRBJ1-6, with 8 bases identical to TRBD1. V trimming: 3 bases; J trimming: 7 bases; junction bases outside the gene matches: 8. The CDR3 has 16 amino acids. Germline V lookup: CDR1 LGHNA, CDR2 YSLEER.

The chain is built from TRBV5-8 and TRBJ2-3, with TRBD1 matching over 7 bases. This CDR3 region has 14 residues. Germline V gene lookup returns CDR1 SGHTS and CDR2 YDEGEE. The J segment lost 1 base and the V segment lost 5 bases, leaving 4 bases of the junction unmatched. CDR3 DNA sequence: TGTGCCAGCAGTCGACAGGGAGGCACAGATACGCAGTATTTT. Its protein product is CASSRQGGTDTQYF. The full variable domain, its missing parts supplied by reference TRBV5-8 and TRBJ2-3, is EAGVTQSPTHLIKTRGQQATLRCSPISGHTSVYWYQQALGLGLQFLLWYDEGEERNRGNFPPRFSGRQFPNYSSELNVNALELEDSALYLCASSRQGGTDTQYFGPGTRLTVL.

V gene TRBV28 combines with J gene TRBJ2-2; 7 bases are a match to TRBD2. The CDR3 is 18 residues long. Germline trimming cut 3 bases from V and 3 bases from J; bases unmatched to any gene: 13. Per the germline V gene, CDR1 is MDHEN and CDR2 is SYDVKM. The chain's CDR3 is CASSLRRLGGIDTGELFF. In DNA form, the CDR3 reads TGTGCCAGCAGTTTGCGGAGGTTGGGGGGGATTGACACCGGGGAGCTGTTTTTT.

The chain combines TRBV7-8 with TRBJ1-2; 7 nucleotides align to TRBD1. Trimming at V came to 5 bases and at J to 10 bases, leaving 13 bases not matched to a gene. Looked up from germline, CDR1 is SGHVS and CDR2 is FQNEAQ. The CDR3 contains 14 residues. CDR3 sequence reads: CASSPNPGQTHYTF. CDR3 nucleotides: TGTGCCAGCAGCCCGAACCCGGGACAGACTCACTACACCTTC.